The clone carrying this TCR beta chain has ten or more counts. These data come from a study of T-cell reconstitution after alpha-beta-depleted transplantation in children. The TCRbeta library was prepared with unique molecular identifiers. Each CDR3 protein gets one entry after TCRdb re-called the PCR reads with MiXCR. The sample yields under 300,000 distinct CDR3 sequences, approximately 9.9% seen once. The CDR3 has 14 amino acids. Trimming cost V 2 bases and J 5 bases, with 13 bases left between them. The germline gives CDR1 SGHRS, CDR2 YFSETQ. The sample in question was PBMCs from the stem cell graft donor, obtained from the stem cell graft. This clonotype was obtained from a human donor who donated a stem cell graft to a child with SCID. The chain uses TRBV5-1 and TRBJ1-1; the D is unclear. This CDR3 reads CASSLEGRATEAFF. The CDR3 bases are TGCGCCAGCAGCTTAGAAGGGCGGGCGACTGAAGCTTTCTTT.